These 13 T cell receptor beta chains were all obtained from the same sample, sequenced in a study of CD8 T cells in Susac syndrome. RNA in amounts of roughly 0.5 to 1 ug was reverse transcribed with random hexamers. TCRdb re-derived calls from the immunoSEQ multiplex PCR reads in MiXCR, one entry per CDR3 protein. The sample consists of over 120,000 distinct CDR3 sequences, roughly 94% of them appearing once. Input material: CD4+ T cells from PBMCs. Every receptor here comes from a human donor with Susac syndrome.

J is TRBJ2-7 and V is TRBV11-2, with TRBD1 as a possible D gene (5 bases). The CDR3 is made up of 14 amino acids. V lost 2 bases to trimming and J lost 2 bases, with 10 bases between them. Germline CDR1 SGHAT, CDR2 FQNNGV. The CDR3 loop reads CASSLNSRAYEQYF. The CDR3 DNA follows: TGTGCCAGCAGCTTAAATTCCAGGGCCTACGAGCAGTACTTC.

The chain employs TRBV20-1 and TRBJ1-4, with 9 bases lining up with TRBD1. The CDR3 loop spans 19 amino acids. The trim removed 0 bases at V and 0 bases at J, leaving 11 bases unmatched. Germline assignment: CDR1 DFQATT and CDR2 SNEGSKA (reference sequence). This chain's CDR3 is CSARDRSGTGSPTNEKLFF. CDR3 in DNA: TGCAGTGCTAGAGATAGAAGCGGGACAGGGTCCCCAACTAATGAAAAACTGTTTTTT.

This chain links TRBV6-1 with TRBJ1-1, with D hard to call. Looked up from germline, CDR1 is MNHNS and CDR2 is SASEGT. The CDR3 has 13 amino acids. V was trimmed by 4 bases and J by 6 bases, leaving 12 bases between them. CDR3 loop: CASSGVMLPEAFF. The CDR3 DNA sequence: TGTGCCAGCAGTGGGGTTATGCTCCCTGAAGCTTTCTTT.

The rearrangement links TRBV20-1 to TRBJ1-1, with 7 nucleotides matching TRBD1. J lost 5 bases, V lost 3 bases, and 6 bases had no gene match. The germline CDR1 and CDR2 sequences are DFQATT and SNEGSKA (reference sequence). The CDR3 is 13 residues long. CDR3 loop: CSARDRRGTEAFF. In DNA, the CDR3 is TGCAGTGCTAGGGACAGGCGCGGTACTGAAGCTTTCTTT.

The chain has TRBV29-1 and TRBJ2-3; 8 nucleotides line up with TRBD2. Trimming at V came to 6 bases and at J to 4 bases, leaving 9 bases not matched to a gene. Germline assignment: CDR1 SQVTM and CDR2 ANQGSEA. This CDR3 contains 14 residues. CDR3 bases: TGCAGCGTGGCGATTACTAGCGGCCCAGATACGCAGTATTTT. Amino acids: CSVAITSGPDTQYF.

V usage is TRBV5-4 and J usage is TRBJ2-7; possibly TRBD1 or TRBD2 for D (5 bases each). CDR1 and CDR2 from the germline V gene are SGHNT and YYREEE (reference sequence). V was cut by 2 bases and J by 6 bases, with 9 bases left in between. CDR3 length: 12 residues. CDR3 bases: TGTGCCAGCAGCTTCACGGGGACCGAGCAGTACTTC. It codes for CASSFTGTEQYF. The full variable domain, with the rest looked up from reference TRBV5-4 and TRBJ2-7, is ETGVTQSPTHLIKTRGQQVTLRCSSQSGHNTVSWYQQALGQGPQFIFQYYREEENGRGNFPPRFSGLQFPNYSSELNVNALELDDSALYLCASSFTGTEQYFGPGTRLTVT.

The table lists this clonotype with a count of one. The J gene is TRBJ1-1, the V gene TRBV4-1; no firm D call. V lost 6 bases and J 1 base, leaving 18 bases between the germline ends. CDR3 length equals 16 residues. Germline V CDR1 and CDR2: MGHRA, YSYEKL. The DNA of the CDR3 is TGCGCCAGCAGTTGGAGAGGCCTTAGGACGAACACTGAAGCTTTCTTT. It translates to CASSWRGLRTNTEAFF.

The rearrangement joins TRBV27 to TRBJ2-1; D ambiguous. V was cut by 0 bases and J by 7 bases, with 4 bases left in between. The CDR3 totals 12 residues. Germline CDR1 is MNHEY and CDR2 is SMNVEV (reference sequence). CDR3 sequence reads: CASSLSPNEQFF. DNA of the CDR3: TGTGCCAGCAGTTTATCCCCGAATGAGCAGTTCTTC.

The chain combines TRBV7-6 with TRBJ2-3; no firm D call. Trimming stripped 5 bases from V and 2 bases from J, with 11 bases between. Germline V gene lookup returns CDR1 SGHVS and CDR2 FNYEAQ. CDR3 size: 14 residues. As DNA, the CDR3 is TGTGCCAGCAGCCCTTACGAGGCCACAGATACGCAGTATTTT. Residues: CASSPYEATDTQYF.

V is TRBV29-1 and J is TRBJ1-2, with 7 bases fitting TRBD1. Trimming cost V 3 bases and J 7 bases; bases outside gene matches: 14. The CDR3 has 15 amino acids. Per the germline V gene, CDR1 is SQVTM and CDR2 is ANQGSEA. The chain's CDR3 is CSVDTPQGERRGYTF. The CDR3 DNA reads TGCAGCGTTGACACTCCTCAGGGGGAACGACGTGGCTACACCTTC.

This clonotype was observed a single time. CDR3: CASSTTGGRTNEKLFF. CDR3 in DNA: TGCGCCAGCAGCACGACAGGGGGCCGAACTAATGAAAAACTGTTTTTT. The gene calls are TRBV4-1 and TRBJ1-4; 10 nucleotides line up with TRBD1. The germline gives CDR1 MGHRA, CDR2 YSYEKL. CDR3 size: 16 residues. Trimming removed 5 bases from V and 1 base from J; junction bases left unmatched: 4.

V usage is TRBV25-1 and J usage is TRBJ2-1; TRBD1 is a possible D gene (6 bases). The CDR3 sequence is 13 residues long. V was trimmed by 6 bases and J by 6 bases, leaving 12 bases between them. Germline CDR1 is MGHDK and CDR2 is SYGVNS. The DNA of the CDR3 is TGTGCCAGCAGGCGCAAAGGGGGCAATGAGCAGTTCTTC. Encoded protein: CASRRKGGNEQFF.

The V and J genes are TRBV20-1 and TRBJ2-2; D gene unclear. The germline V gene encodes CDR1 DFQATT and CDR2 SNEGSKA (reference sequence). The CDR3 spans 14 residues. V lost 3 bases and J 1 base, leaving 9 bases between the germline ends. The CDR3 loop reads CSASRVMNTGELFF. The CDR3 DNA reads TGCAGTGCTAGTCGGGTTATGAACACCGGGGAGCTGTTTTTT.